This is a list of T cell receptor beta chains from one sample in a study of blood T cell repertoires in COVID-19. Here immunoSEQ multiplex PCR was the method, and the copy in TCRdb shows in-frame clones only, minus some. The sample holds fewer than 250,000 clones, roughly 77% seen once. The specimen sequenced was PBMCs or T cells enriched from blood (not recorded which). The receptors shown here come from a woman in her 50s with acute COVID-19. The CDR3 runs from the conserved cysteine through the conserved F or W. The order of the fields is clone size, J gene, V gene, D gene, CDR3 protein, CDR3 DNA. The D gene is left open where the match is weak. A row's size may be missing; if present it is once, few, many or a size class.

clone size: .
J gene: TRBJ2-1
V gene: TRBV4-1
D gene: .
CDR3 protein: CASSQDSREQFF
CDR3 DNA: TGCGCCAGCAGCCAAGATTCCCGGGAGCAGTTCTTC

clone size: .
J gene: TRBJ2-1
V gene: TRBV3-1/TRBV3-2
D gene: .
CDR3 protein: CASSQIAGEQFF
CDR3 DNA: TGTGCCAGCAGCCAAATCGCGGGGGAGCAGTTCTTC

clone size: .
J gene: TRBJ1-1
V gene: TRBV10-3
D gene: .
CDR3 protein: CAISDELYTEAFF
CDR3 DNA: TGTGCCATCAGTGATGAACTTTACACTGAAGCTTTCTTT

clone size: .
J gene: TRBJ1-1
V gene: TRBV7-6
D gene: TRBD1
CDR3 protein: CASSRDRGPIKYTEAFF
CDR3 DNA: TGTGCCAGCAGCCGGGACAGGGGCCCGATCAAGTACACTGAAGCTTTCTTT

clone size: .
J gene: TRBJ1-6
V gene: TRBV7-6
D gene: .
CDR3 protein: CASSSRGAGGVALHF
CDR3 DNA: TGTGCCAGCAGCTCGCGGGGGGCCGGGGGAGTAGCCCTCCACTTT

clone size: few
J gene: TRBJ1-6
V gene: TRBV28
D gene: .
CDR3 protein: CASSLTSGVRGDSPLHF
CDR3 DNA: TGTGCCAGCAGTTTAACCTCAGGGGTTCGTGGAGATTCACCCCTCCACTTT

clone size: .
J gene: TRBJ2-1
V gene: TRBV5-8
D gene: TRBD2
CDR3 protein: CASSLDRGGHNEQFF
CDR3 DNA: TGTGCCAGCAGCTTGGACCGGGGGGGCCACAATGAGCAGTTCTTC

clone size: .
J gene: TRBJ2-1
V gene: TRBV27
D gene: .
CDR3 protein: CASSLGGDEQFF
CDR3 DNA: TGTGCCAGCAGTTTGGGGGGAGATGAGCAGTTCTTC

clone size: .
J gene: TRBJ2-5
V gene: TRBV7-9
D gene: TRBD2
CDR3 protein: CASSPTSGGAPETQYF
CDR3 DNA: TGTGCCAGCAGCCCAACTAGCGGGGGGGCCCCAGAGACCCAGTACTTC

clone size: .
J gene: TRBJ2-3
V gene: TRBV7-3
D gene: .
CDR3 protein: CASSLQPGVPTDTQYF
CDR3 DNA: TGTGCCAGCAGCTTGCAACCAGGGGTTCCCACAGATACGCAGTATTTT

clone size: .
J gene: TRBJ1-2
V gene: TRBV7-2
D gene: TRBD1
CDR3 protein: CASSFPRDRALYGYTF
CDR3 DNA: TGTGCCAGCAGCTTTCCCCGGGACAGGGCCCTCTATGGCTACACCTTC

clone size: .
J gene: TRBJ2-3
V gene: TRBV4-2
D gene: .
CDR3 protein: CASSPHTGKGDTQYF
CDR3 DNA: TGTGCCAGCAGCCCACATACCGGGAAGGGTGATACGCAGTATTTT

clone size: .
J gene: TRBJ2-2
V gene: TRBV2
D gene: .
CDR3 protein: CASRADTGELFF
CDR3 DNA: TGTGCCAGCAGGGCAGACACCGGGGAGCTGTTTTTT

clone size: .
J gene: TRBJ1-5
V gene: TRBV29-1
D gene: TRBD1
CDR3 protein: CSVVGQGGNQPQHF
CDR3 DNA: TGCAGCGTCGTAGGACAGGGAGGAAATCAGCCCCAGCATTTT

clone size: .
J gene: TRBJ1-6
V gene: TRBV5-4
D gene: .
CDR3 protein: CASSSGGGTYNSPLHF
CDR3 DNA: TGTGCCAGCAGTTCAGGCGGAGGGACCTATAATTCACCCCTCCACTTT

clone size: .
J gene: TRBJ2-1
V gene: TRBV9
D gene: .
CDR3 protein: CASSVAGDFSYNEQFF
CDR3 DNA: TGTGCCAGCAGCGTAGCCGGGGACTTTTCCTACAATGAGCAGTTCTTC

clone size: .
J gene: TRBJ1-2
V gene: TRBV2
D gene: .
CDR3 protein: CASSDRVGPYGYTF
CDR3 DNA: TGTGCCAGCAGTGATCGGGTTGGTCCCTATGGCTACACCTTC

clone size: .
J gene: TRBJ1-2
V gene: TRBV27
D gene: .
CDR3 protein: CASSPGGRAGYTF
CDR3 DNA: TGTGCCAGCAGTCCCGGGGGTCGGGCTGGCTACACCTTC

clone size: .
J gene: TRBJ1-5
V gene: TRBV2
D gene: TRBD1
CDR3 protein: CASREDRTNQPQHF
CDR3 DNA: TGTGCCAGCAGGGAGGACAGGACGAATCAGCCCCAGCATTTT

clone size: once
J gene: TRBJ2-1
V gene: TRBV10-3
D gene: .
CDR3 protein: CAISDVRGSYNEQFF
CDR3 DNA: TGTGCCATCAGTGACGTCAGGGGCTCCTACAATGAGCAGTTCTTC

clone size: .
J gene: TRBJ1-1
V gene: TRBV10-3
D gene: TRBD1
CDR3 protein: CAISSGQGAGKTEAFF
CDR3 DNA: TGTGCCATCAGTTCGGGACAGGGGGCCGGTAAGACTGAAGCTTTCTTT

clone size: once
J gene: TRBJ2-3
V gene: TRBV5-1
D gene: .
CDR3 protein: CASSFTSREQYTDTQYF
CDR3 DNA: TGCGCCAGCAGCTTTACCTCCAGGGAACAATATACAGATACGCAGTATTTT

clone size: .
J gene: TRBJ1-6
V gene: TRBV7-9
D gene: TRBD1
CDR3 protein: CASAWDRGNSPLHF
CDR3 DNA: TGTGCCAGCGCTTGGGACAGGGGAAATTCACCCCTCCACTTT

clone size: .
J gene: TRBJ2-1
V gene: TRBV4-2
D gene: .
CDR3 protein: CASSQDWRGVYEQFF
CDR3 DNA: TGTGCCAGCAGCCAAGATTGGCGGGGCGTCTATGAGCAGTTCTTC

clone size: .
J gene: TRBJ2-2
V gene: TRBV19
D gene: .
CDR3 protein: CASSIGPVGELFF
CDR3 DNA: TGTGCCAGTAGTATTGGGCCGGTCGGGGAGCTGTTTTTT

clone size: .
J gene: TRBJ1-4
V gene: TRBV28
D gene: TRBD1
CDR3 protein: CASQDSQGRNEKLFF
CDR3 DNA: TGTGCCAGCCAAGACTCACAGGGGAGGAATGAAAAACTGTTTTTT

clone size: .
J gene: TRBJ2-3
V gene: TRBV4-1
D gene: .
CDR3 protein: CASSLGTRPSTDTQYF
CDR3 DNA: TGCGCCAGCAGCCTAGGGACTCGCCCGAGCACAGATACGCAGTATTTT

clone size: few
J gene: TRBJ1-2
V gene: TRBV28
D gene: TRBD1
CDR3 protein: CASSRQGEGYTF
CDR3 DNA: TGTGCCAGCAGTCGACAGGGAGAGGGCTACACCTTC

clone size: .
J gene: TRBJ1-6
V gene: TRBV7-9
D gene: .
CDR3 protein: CASSLGQAGENSPLHF
CDR3 DNA: TGTGCCAGCAGCTTAGGACAGGCGGGTGAAAATTCACCCCTCCACTTT

clone size: .
J gene: TRBJ2-1
V gene: TRBV28
D gene: TRBD2
CDR3 protein: CASTPFKASGGNEQFF
CDR3 DNA: TGTGCCAGCACCCCCTTTAAGGCTAGCGGGGGGAATGAGCAGTTCTTC

clone size: .
J gene: TRBJ1-2
V gene: TRBV19
D gene: TRBD1
CDR3 protein: CASSTRRGQSNYGYTF
CDR3 DNA: TGTGCCAGTAGTACCAGGCGGGGACAGTCTAACTATGGCTACACCTTC

clone size: .
J gene: TRBJ1-4
V gene: TRBV5-6
D gene: TRBD1
CDR3 protein: CASSPGQGREKLFF
CDR3 DNA: TGTGCCAGCAGTCCAGGACAGGGTCGGGAAAAACTGTTTTTT

clone size: .
J gene: TRBJ1-1
V gene: TRBV3-1/TRBV3-2
D gene: .
CDR3 protein: CASSPYREGNTEAFF
CDR3 DNA: TGTGCCAGCAGCCCATACAGGGAGGGGAACACTGAAGCTTTCTTT

clone size: .
J gene: TRBJ1-4
V gene: TRBV2
D gene: TRBD1
CDR3 protein: CAEGDRVEKLFF
CDR3 DNA: TGTGCAGAGGGGGACAGGGTTGAAAAACTGTTTTTT

clone size: .
J gene: TRBJ2-2
V gene: TRBV9
D gene: .
CDR3 protein: CASSEQGVTGELFF
CDR3 DNA: TGTGCCAGCAGCGAACAGGGTGTCACCGGGGAGCTGTTTTTT

clone size: .
J gene: TRBJ2-2
V gene: TRBV9
D gene: .
CDR3 protein: CAGDSGHGELFF
CDR3 DNA: TGTGCCGGGGACTCTGGGCACGGGGAGCTGTTTTTT

clone size: .
J gene: TRBJ1-6
V gene: TRBV19
D gene: TRBD1
CDR3 protein: CASSLQGAGSPLHF
CDR3 DNA: TGTGCCAGTAGTCTACAGGGGGCAGGTTCACCCCTCCACTTT

clone size: .
J gene: TRBJ2-3
V gene: TRBV7-9
D gene: .
CDR3 protein: CASTPPGISTDTQYF
CDR3 DNA: TGTGCCAGCACTCCTCCGGGGATAAGCACAGATACGCAGTATTTT

clone size: .
J gene: TRBJ2-3
V gene: TRBV11-2
D gene: .
CDR3 protein: CATTRESQDTQYF
CDR3 DNA: TGTGCTACCACTCGAGAGTCCCAAGATACGCAGTATTTT

clone size: few
J gene: TRBJ1-3
V gene: TRBV5-1
D gene: TRBD1
CDR3 protein: CASSLGGQSGNTIYF
CDR3 DNA: TGCGCCAGCAGCTTGGGGGGACAGTCCGGAAACACCATATATTTT

clone size: few
J gene: TRBJ1-6
V gene: TRBV27
D gene: TRBD1
CDR3 protein: CASGGQGSFLNSPLHF
CDR3 DNA: TGTGCCAGCGGGGGACAGGGGTCCTTCCTAAATTCACCCCTCCACTTT

clone size: .
J gene: TRBJ1-6
V gene: TRBV4-2
D gene: .
CDR3 protein: CASSQEENNSPLHF
CDR3 DNA: TGTGCCAGCAGCCAGGAGGAGAATAATTCACCCCTCCACTTT

clone size: .
J gene: TRBJ1-4
V gene: TRBV9
D gene: .
CDR3 protein: CASSSRRGEKLFF
CDR3 DNA: TGTGCCAGCAGCTCCCGTAGGGGTGAAAAACTGTTTTTT

clone size: .
J gene: TRBJ1-4
V gene: TRBV6-6
D gene: TRBD1
CDR3 protein: CASSYGQGGEKLFF
CDR3 DNA: TGTGCCAGCAGTTACGGACAGGGAGGCGAAAAACTGTTTTTT

clone size: .
J gene: TRBJ1-5
V gene: TRBV27
D gene: .
CDR3 protein: CASSHTTGPNQPQHF
CDR3 DNA: TGTGCCAGCAGTCACACTACAGGGCCCAATCAGCCCCAGCATTTT

clone size: .
J gene: TRBJ2-1
V gene: TRBV2
D gene: .
CDR3 protein: CASRRVVGRSEQFF
CDR3 DNA: TGTGCCAGCAGGAGGGTCGTAGGCCGTAGTGAGCAGTTCTTC

clone size: .
J gene: TRBJ2-3
V gene: TRBV10-3
D gene: .
CDR3 protein: CAIRRQSTDTQYF
CDR3 DNA: TGTGCCATCCGGCGACAGAGCACAGATACGCAGTATTTT

clone size: .
J gene: TRBJ2-2
V gene: TRBV6-5
D gene: TRBD1
CDR3 protein: CASSPDRAKLFF
CDR3 DNA: TGTGCCAGCTCCCCCGACAGGGCTAAGCTGTTTTTT

clone size: .
J gene: TRBJ1-3
V gene: TRBV5-5
D gene: .
CDR3 protein: CASSFSSRRGNTIYF
CDR3 DNA: TGTGCCAGCAGCTTCTCCTCCCGGAGAGGGAACACCATATATTTT

clone size: .
J gene: TRBJ2-1
V gene: TRBV6-5
D gene: TRBD1
CDR3 protein: CASSYTTGYEQFF
CDR3 DNA: TGTGCCAGCAGTTACACGACAGGGTATGAGCAGTTCTTC

clone size: .
J gene: TRBJ1-5
V gene: TRBV5-1
D gene: .
CDR3 protein: CASSPDRRNQPQHF
CDR3 DNA: TGCGCCAGCAGCCCGGACAGAAGGAATCAGCCCCAGCATTTT

clone size: .
J gene: TRBJ1-1
V gene: TRBV10-1
D gene: TRBD1
CDR3 protein: CASSPGTVTEAFF
CDR3 DNA: TGCGCCAGCAGCCCCGGGACAGTAACTGAAGCTTTCTTT

clone size: .
J gene: TRBJ1-5
V gene: TRBV6-5
D gene: TRBD1
CDR3 protein: CASKSGTETSQPQHF
CDR3 DNA: TGTGCCAGCAAATCGGGGACAGAGACTTCTCAGCCCCAGCATTTT

clone size: .
J gene: TRBJ1-1
V gene: TRBV11-2
D gene: .
CDR3 protein: CASTGDGKVTAFF
CDR3 DNA: TGTGCCAGCACAGGGGATGGAAAGGTAACAGCTTTCTTT

clone size: few
J gene: TRBJ2-1
V gene: TRBV28
D gene: .
CDR3 protein: CASTDSRSSYNEQFF
CDR3 DNA: TGTGCCAGCACCGACAGTCGGAGCTCCTACAATGAGCAGTTCTTC

clone size: .
J gene: TRBJ1-2
V gene: TRBV14
D gene: TRBD1
CDR3 protein: CASSQGGQIFYGYTF
CDR3 DNA: TGTGCCAGCAGCCAAGGGGGACAGATTTTCTATGGCTACACCTTC

clone size: .
J gene: TRBJ1-2
V gene: TRBV3-1/TRBV3-2
D gene: .
CDR3 protein: CASSAGDEGGYTF
CDR3 DNA: TGTGCCAGCAGTGCGGGGGATGAGGGAGGCTACACCTTC

clone size: .
J gene: TRBJ1-2
V gene: TRBV5-1
D gene: TRBD1
CDR3 protein: CASSGGGLNYGYTF
CDR3 DNA: TGCGCCAGCAGCGGAGGGGGCTTGAACTATGGCTACACCTTC

clone size: .
J gene: TRBJ2-2
V gene: TRBV27
D gene: .
CDR3 protein: CASSHGTDTGELFF
CDR3 DNA: TGTGCCAGCAGTCACGGGACTGATACCGGGGAGCTGTTTTTT